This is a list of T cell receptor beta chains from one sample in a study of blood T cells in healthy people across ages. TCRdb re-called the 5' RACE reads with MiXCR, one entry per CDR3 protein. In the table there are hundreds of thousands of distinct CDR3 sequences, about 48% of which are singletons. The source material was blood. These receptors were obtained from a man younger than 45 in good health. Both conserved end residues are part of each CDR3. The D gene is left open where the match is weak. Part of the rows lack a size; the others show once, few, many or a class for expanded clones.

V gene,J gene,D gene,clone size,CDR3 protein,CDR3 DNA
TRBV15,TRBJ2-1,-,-,CATSREQGLGNEQFF,TGTGCCACCAGCAGAGAACAAGGCTTAGGCAATGAGCAGTTCTTC
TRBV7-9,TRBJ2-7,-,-,CASSFHQGTYEQYF,TGTGCCAGCAGCTTTCACCAGGGGACCTACGAGCAGTACTTC
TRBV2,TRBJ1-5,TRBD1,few,CASTTGGFQPQHF,TGTGCCAGCACCACAGGGGGCTTTCAGCCCCAGCATTTT
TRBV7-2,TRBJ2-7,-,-,CASSLDSSNVYEQYF,TGTGCCAGCAGCCTGGACAGTAGCAACGTATATGAGCAGTACTTC
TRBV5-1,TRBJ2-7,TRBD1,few,CASSQTTGVSYEQYF,TGCGCCAGCAGCCAGACCACAGGGGTCTCCTACGAGCAGTACTTC
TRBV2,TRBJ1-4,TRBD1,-,CAGQGAGEKLFF,TGTGCCGGCCAGGGGGCCGGGGAAAAACTGTTTTTT
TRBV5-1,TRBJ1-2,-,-,CASSLGEGSLYGYTF,TGCGCCAGCAGCTTGGGTGAAGGGTCCCTCTATGGCTACACCTTC
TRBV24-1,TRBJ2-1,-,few,CATSGRVDEQFF,TGTGCCACCAGTGGGAGGGTCGATGAGCAGTTCTTC
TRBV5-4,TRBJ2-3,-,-,CASSRDPGTSNTQYF,TGTGCCAGCAGCCGGGACCCAGGTACCTCTAATACGCAGTATTTT
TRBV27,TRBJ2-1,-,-,CASRNRNEQFF,TGTGCCAGCAGAAACCGTAATGAGCAGTTCTTC
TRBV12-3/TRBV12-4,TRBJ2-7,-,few,CASNGVSYEQYF,TGTGCCAGCAACGGGGTCTCCTACGAGCAGTACTTC
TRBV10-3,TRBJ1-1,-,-,CAISELGPRGTEAFF,TGTGCCATCAGTGAGTTGGGCCCCCGAGGAACTGAAGCTTTCTTT
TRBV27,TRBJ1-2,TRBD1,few,CASSPSGGGYTF,TGTGCCAGCAGTCCATCAGGGGGTGGCTACACCTTC
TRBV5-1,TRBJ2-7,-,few,CASSLGGTLYEQYF,TGCGCCAGCAGCTTGGGGGGAACTCTCTACGAGCAGTACTTC
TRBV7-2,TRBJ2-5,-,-,CASSPRSSRTQYF,TGTGCCAGCAGCCCCCGGTCTTCTCGGACCCAGTACTTC
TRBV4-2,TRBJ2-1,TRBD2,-,CASSQTLAGGPNEQFF,TGTGCCAGCAGCCAGACACTAGCGGGGGGGCCCAATGAGCAGTTCTTC
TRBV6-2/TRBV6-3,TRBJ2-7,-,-,CASRGPGDEQYF,TGTGCCAGCAGGGGTCCAGGGGACGAGCAGTACTTC
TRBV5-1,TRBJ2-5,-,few,CASSLGPLEETQYF,TGCGCCAGCAGCCTGGGACCGTTGGAGGAGACCCAGTACTTC
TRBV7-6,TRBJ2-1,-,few,CASSPDRSPYNEQFF,TGTGCCAGCAGCCCGGACAGATCCCCCTACAATGAGCAGTTCTTC
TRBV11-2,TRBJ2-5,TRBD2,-,CASSFGASGGSEKYF,TGTGCCAGCAGCTTCGGGGCTAGCGGGGGGTCCGAAAAGTACTTC
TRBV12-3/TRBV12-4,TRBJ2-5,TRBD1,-,CASSSALPRGNEQYF,TGTGCCAGCAGTTCCGCCCTACCCAGGGGGAATGAGCAGTACTTC
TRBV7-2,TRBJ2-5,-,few,CASSLGLVETQYF,TGTGCCAGCAGCTTAGGTCTTGTAGAGACCCAGTACTTC
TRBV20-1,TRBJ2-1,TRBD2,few,CSIIAGSRNEQFF,TGCAGTATCATAGCGGGGAGTCGGAATGAGCAGTTCTTC
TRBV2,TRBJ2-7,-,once,CASRQFYEQYF,TGTGCCAGCAGGCAGTTCTACGAGCAGTACTTC
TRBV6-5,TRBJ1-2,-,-,CASRFRGGSYTF,TGTGCCAGCAGATTCCGCGGGGGGAGCTACACCTTC
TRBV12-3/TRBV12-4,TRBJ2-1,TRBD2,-,CASRAGLVSYNEQFF,TGTGCCAGCAGGGCAGGACTAGTATCCTACAATGAGCAGTTCTTC
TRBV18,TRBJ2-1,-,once,CASSPGPGNSYNEQFF,TGTGCCAGCTCCCCCGGTCCCGGAAACTCCTACAATGAGCAGTTCTTC
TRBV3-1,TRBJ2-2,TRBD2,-,CASSRTGTSGGAGELFF,TGTGCCAGCAGCCGAACCGGGACTAGCGGGGGGGCCGGGGAGCTGTTTTTT
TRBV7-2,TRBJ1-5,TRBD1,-,CASSLAGTESYSNQPQHF,TGTGCCAGCAGCTTAGCGGGGACAGAATCGTATAGCAATCAGCCCCAGCATTTT
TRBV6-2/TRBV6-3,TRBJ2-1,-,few,CASSGGNLGQFF,TGTGCCAGCAGTGGAGGAAATCTGGGGCAGTTCTTC
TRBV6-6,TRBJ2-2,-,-,CASRPQGWDTGELFF,TGTGCCAGCAGACCACAGGGATGGGACACCGGGGAGCTGTTTTTT
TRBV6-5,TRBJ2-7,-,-,CASTSSGEEQYF,TGTGCCAGCACTTCGTCAGGAGAGGAGCAGTACTTC
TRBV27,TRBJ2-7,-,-,CASSLHTGPRSYEQYF,TGTGCCAGCAGTTTACACACAGGGCCGCGAAGTTACGAGCAGTACTTC
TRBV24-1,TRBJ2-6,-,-,CATSEGRSLSHVLTF,TGTGCCACCAGTGAGGGACGGTCCCTTTCCCACGTCCTGACTTTC
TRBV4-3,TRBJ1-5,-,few,CASSQDIYSNQPQHF,TGCGCCAGCAGCCAAGACATTTATAGCAATCAGCCCCAGCATTTT
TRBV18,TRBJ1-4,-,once,CASSHEGTINEKLFF,TGTGCCAGCTCCCACGAGGGGACTATTAATGAAAAACTGTTTTTT
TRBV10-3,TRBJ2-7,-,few,CAISESTGSYEQYF,TGTGCCATCAGTGAGTCGACAGGATCCTACGAGCAGTACTTC
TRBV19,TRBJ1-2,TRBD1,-,CASSIGGLTGVYGYTF,TGTGCCAGTAGTATAGGGGGCCTGACAGGGGTCTATGGCTACACCTTC
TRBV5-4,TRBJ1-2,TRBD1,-,CASSFPGQGANYGYTF,TGTGCCAGCAGCTTCCCGGGACAGGGAGCTAACTATGGCTACACCTTC
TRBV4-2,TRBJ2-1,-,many,CASSQSLNEQFF,TGTGCCAGCAGCCAATCCCTCAATGAGCAGTTCTTC
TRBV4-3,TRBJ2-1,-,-,CASSQAGSASSYNEQFF,TGCGCCAGCAGCCAAGCGGGGAGTGCGAGCTCCTACAATGAGCAGTTCTTC
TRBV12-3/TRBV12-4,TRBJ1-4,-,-,CASSFRHGNEKLFF,TGTGCCAGCAGTTTCCGCCACGGGAATGAAAAACTGTTTTTT
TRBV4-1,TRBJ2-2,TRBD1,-,CASSQDLRDSFPGELFF,TGCGCCAGCAGCCAAGACCTTCGGGACAGCTTCCCCGGGGAGCTGTTTTTT
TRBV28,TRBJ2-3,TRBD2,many,CASNPRGGPSDTQYF,TGTGCCAGCAACCCGCGGGGGGGCCCATCAGATACGCAGTATTTT
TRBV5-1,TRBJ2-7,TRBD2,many,CASSLQTSGNSYEQYF,TGCGCCAGCAGCTTACAGACTAGCGGGAACTCCTACGAGCAGTACTTC
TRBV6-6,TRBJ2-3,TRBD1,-,CASSKTGYGTDTQYF,TGTGCCAGCAGTAAGACAGGGTATGGCACAGATACGCAGTATTTT
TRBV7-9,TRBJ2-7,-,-,CASSLDEGWPYEQYF,TGTGCCAGCAGCTTAGATGAAGGGTGGCCCTACGAGCAGTACTTC
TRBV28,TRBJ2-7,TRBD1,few,CASSLTVGQAYEQYF,TGTGCCAGCAGTTTAACGGTGGGACAGGCCTACGAGCAGTACTTC